The entry below gives a single T cell receptor (beta chain) sequence along with its context. The table lists this clonotype with a few counts. Its binding antigen is unknown. There are no base qualities to consult, and no much larger clone falls within one base. The library came from PCR. DNA from cultured CD4+ T cells underwent TCR sequencing with the Oncomine TCR Beta short-read assay at the Johns Hopkins FTIC core. The QIAamp micro DNA kit was used to extract genomic DNA from the cultured CD4+ T cells. Oncomine TCR Beta libraries from cultured CD4+ T cells were pooled using unique dual indexes and sequenced on an Illumina iSeq 100. The published analysis was carried out like this. Non-productive sequences were filtered out, and CDR3s that did not start with C, did not end with F or W, or were shorter than 7 amino acids were discarded. Antigen-specific clonotypes were identified using the MANAFEST web application through comparison of peptide-stimulated wells with reference and other culture wells. To be called positive, a clone needed an FDR below 0.05, an odds ratio above 5, and a productive frequency above 0.1% in at least two of three replicate wells. A clonotype counted as cross-reactive if it showed significant expansion both in the SARS-CoV-2 spike wells and in at least one common cold coronavirus spike condition. CDR3 homology was assessed with Levenshtein distances (stringdist) and unrooted phylogenetic trees (ape) in R version 3.6.1. TCRdb trimmed public reads at Q25 via fastp, called clones via MiXCR and kept in-frame beta chains. Entries that share a CDR3 protein sequence are merged under the most common genes and DNA. These V and J calls originate from TCRdb's pipeline instead of the authors' own analysis. In this sample the table shows more than 15,000 distinct CDR3 sequences, roughly 57% of which occur a single time. The top ten hold about a sixth of the sample.

The time point label here, explained by the study, means: late sampling 161 to 241 days after vaccination in a few convalescent patients. The sample's treatment or condition label is to be understood as: roughly nine-day PBMC culture with coronavirus spike peptide pools or control peptides (ViraFEST assay). To expand antigen-specific T cells with peptide pools and then pick out the expanded clonotypes through TCR sequencing, the study relied on the ViraFEST assay. The positive SARS-CoV-2 PCR tests of the convalescent patients were dated from March to December 2020, before the Alpha, Beta and Delta variants emerged in the United States. PBMCs were cultured at roughly 1.8 million per well in IMDM supplemented with around 5% human AB serum and 9.5 to 10 IU/ml IL-2, with approximately 9.5 ug/ml peptide pools added. On days 3 and 7, half of the culture medium was replaced with fresh IL-2-containing medium. Once the cells had been in culture for less than 12 days, the EasySep CD4+ T cell isolation kit was used to isolate CD4+ T cells by negative selection. Ficoll-Paque Plus gradient centrifugation was used to isolate PBMCs from whole blood, and the isolated PBMCs were then either used fresh or cryopreserved at -140C. Triplicate wells were generally used for each culture condition.

These data originate in a study of vaccination and CD4 T cells after COVID-19 (dated by TCRdb to the early 2020s). For the study in its entirety: SARS-CoV-2 positivity had been established in the convalescent patients by nasal swab PCR, and mild disease was recorded in under ten of these patients and severe disease in one. In the convalescent cohort there were six males and four females, among whom were two Hispanic individuals, seven Caucasians, two Asians and one multiracial person. Participants received two doses of either the Pfizer-BioNTech BNT162b2 vaccine (n=8) or the Moderna mRNA-1273 vaccine (n=2). Post-COVID blood samples were collected from convalescent patients a median of around 100 days after diagnosis, with a range of roughly 35 to 161 days. Post-vaccine blood samples were taken a median of 72 days after the second vaccine dose, with a range of 14 to 241 days. Three convalescent patients were sampled both early after vaccination (day 14) and late after vaccination (days 161 to 241). For stimulating the cultures, overlapping spike peptide pools were used, derived from SARS-CoV-2 as well as from the common cold coronaviruses HCoV-NL63, HCoV-OC43 and HCoV-229E. Control cultures used a CEFX viral epitope pool as positive control, an HIV-1 Nef peptide pool as negative control, or no peptide. In around 9 COVID-19 convalescent patients and 4 infection-naive healthy vaccine recipients, researchers compared the spike-specific CD4+ TCR repertoire from before mRNA vaccination with the repertoire from after.

Summary of the overall study and its limitations: Among convalescent patients, a median about 86% of the SARS-CoV-2-reactive clones seen after vaccination appeared only after vaccination, which suggests priming specific to the vaccine. The number of convalescent patients in the study was relatively small, and the study did not examine early timepoints following natural infection. Of the vaccine-specific clones in convalescent patients, 304 of 307, or nearly all, reacted only to SARS-CoV-2 spike and did not cross-react with common cold coronaviruses. An increase in the median number of SARS-CoV-2-reactive clonotypes from 21 after infection to roughly 38 after vaccination was observed, but the change was not found to be significant.

The CDR3 numbers 14 residues from cysteine through phenylalanine. The kept DNA is CDR3 alone, 42 bases in frame from the first base. V lost 6 bases and J lost 3 bases; the stretch between them is 15 bases long. Per the germline V gene, MNHEY is the CDR1 and SVGAGI is the CDR2. Sequences were derived from CD4+ T cells from blood, cultured in vitro, sampled about 7 months after SARS-CoV-2 vaccination. The TCR sequence derives from a human donor who had recovered from COVID-19. The rearrangement combines TRBV6-5 with TRBJ2-7; the D gene cannot be named for sure. In nucleotide form, the sequence is TGTGCCAGCAGCTACCGACATCGTAACTACGAGCAGTACTTC. Translated, this gives CASSYRHRNYEQYF.